This T cell receptor beta chain stems from a study of blood T cell repertoires in COVID-19. For the study at large: The United States, Italy and Spain provided the acute and convalescent COVID-19 samples. Nucleic acid was either cDNA or gDNA, and it came from T cells, B-cell-depleted T cells, or PBMCs.

Germline V gives CDR1 MDHEN, CDR2 SYDVKM. The CDR3 extends over 15 amino acids. The J segment lost 4 bases and the V segment lost 4 bases, leaving 6 bases of the junction unmatched. Under the authors' procedure: Reference gene primer amplification in the assay estimated nucleated cell counts. The protocol was immunoSEQ multiplex PCR, while the TCRdb copy is restricted to in-frame clones and leaves out a portion. V, J and clone size are taken as reported in that table, and D and trimming were inferred from the DNA itself. The sample yields some 83,000 clones, roughly 90% seen once. The sequenced material came from peripheral blood. This chain connects TRBV28 to TRBJ2-7; 11 bases are a match to TRBD1. This sequence was found in a man older than 75 in a cohort sampled during active COVID-19. CDR3 sequence: CASSSSGTGGYEQYV. CDR3 nucleotides: TGTGCCAGCAGTTCTTCCGGGACAGGGGGTTACGAGCAGTACGTC.